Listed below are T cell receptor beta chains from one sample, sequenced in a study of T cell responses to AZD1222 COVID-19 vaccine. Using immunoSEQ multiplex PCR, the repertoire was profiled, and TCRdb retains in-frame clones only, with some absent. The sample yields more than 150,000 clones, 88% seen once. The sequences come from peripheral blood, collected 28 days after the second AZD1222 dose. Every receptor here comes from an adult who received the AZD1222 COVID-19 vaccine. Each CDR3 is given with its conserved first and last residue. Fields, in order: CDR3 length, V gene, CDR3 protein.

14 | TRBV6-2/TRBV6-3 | CASSYSRESNTQYF
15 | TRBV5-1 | CASSLGTSGTNEQFF
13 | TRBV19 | CASSLGRGTEAFF
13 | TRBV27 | CASTPSDRDEQYF
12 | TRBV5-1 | CASSLNTGELFF
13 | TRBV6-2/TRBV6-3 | CASSYSSGRAEFF
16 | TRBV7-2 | CASSLDAAASSYEQYF
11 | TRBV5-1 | CASSPNYEQYF
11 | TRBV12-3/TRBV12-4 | CASSPLREQYF
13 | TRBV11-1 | CASSLIGGTEAFF
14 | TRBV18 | CASSPTDPHTEAFF
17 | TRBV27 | CASSLSTSTGSPGKLFF
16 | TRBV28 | CASSPAEAGAKNIQYF
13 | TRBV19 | CASSRAGPYEQYF
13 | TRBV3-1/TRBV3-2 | CASSQDLAYEQYF
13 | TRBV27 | CASRDTGAYEQYF
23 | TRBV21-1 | CASSSSPPRQGRLAFRKYYEQYF